Shown below are 29 T cell receptor beta chains from a single sample sequenced in a study of cytomegalovirus exposure and HLA in healthy donors. PCR primers comprised 60 Vbeta and 13 Jbeta primers. Generated by immunoSEQ multiplex PCR, the TCRdb table keeps only in-frame clones and is missing some. This sample yields approximately 90,000 clones, of which about 63% are seen a single time; under 8% belongs to the top ten. What was sequenced was PBMCs. The receptors shown here come from a woman aged 30 to 39 in good health and CMV-seronegative.

The chain is built from TRBV28 and TRBJ1-2; tentatively, D is TRBD1 (6 bases). CDR3 size: 14 residues. Germline assignment: CDR1 MDHEN and CDR2 SYDVKM. The germline V and J ends were trimmed by 7 bases and 0 bases, with 12 bases remaining between them. This chain's CDR3 is CASILTGSNYGYTF. The CDR3, as DNA: TGTGCCAGCATCCTTACAGGGTCTAACTATGGCTACACCTTC.

This chain joins TRBV6-5 and TRBJ2-7; D is unclear. Trimming removed 6 bases from V and 0 bases from J, with 12 bases in between. The CDR3 covers 14 residues. The germline V gene encodes CDR1 MNHEY and CDR2 SVGAGI. In nucleotides, the CDR3 is TGTGCCAGCAGAGACACAGTAAACTCCTACGAGCAGTACTTC. As protein: CASRDTVNSYEQYF.

The chain recombines TRBV19 with TRBJ1-1, with TRBD1 matching 11 bases. Germline CDR1 reads LNHDA; CDR2 reads SQIVND (reference sequence). The CDR3 runs to 16 residues. With 5 bases clipped from V and 4 bases from J, the junction kept 9 bases outside the gene matches. The CDR3 coding sequence is TGTGCCAGTAGTTCCCGGACAGGGGGCTTTCTCACTGAAGCTTTCTTT. Protein: CASSSRTGGFLTEAFF.

The chain carries TRBV5-4 and TRBJ1-1; the D is unclear. CDR1 is SGHNT, CDR2 YYREEE, per germline (reference sequence). The CDR3 covers 15 residues. Deletions cut 2 bases from V and 1 base from J, with 12 bases between. In DNA, the CDR3 is TGTGCCAGCAGCTTAAAACGTGGCTCGAACACTGAAGCTTTCTTT. Translated: CASSLKRGSNTEAFF. Together with reference TRBV5-4 and TRBJ1-1, the CDR3 gives the full variable domain: ETGVTQSPTHLIKTRGQQVTLRCSSQSGHNTVSWYQQALGQGPQFIFQYYREEENGRGNFPPRFSGLQFPNYSSELNVNALELDDSALYLCASSLKRGSNTEAFFGQGTRLTVV.

This chain links TRBV19 with TRBJ1-5; 8 bases are shared with TRBD1. This CDR3 has 20 amino acids. Germline-derived CDR1 and CDR2 are LNHDA and SQIVND (reference sequence). Trimming cost V 0 bases and J 1 base; bases outside gene matches: 14. Written as DNA, the CDR3 is TGTGCCAGTAGTATAGAAGAACCGTGGACAGGGAAAACGAGCAATCAGCCCCAGCATTTT. As protein: CASSIEEPWTGKTSNQPQHF. Full variable domain (missing parts from reference TRBV19 and TRBJ1-5): DGGITQSPKYLFRKEGQNVTLSCEQNLNHDAMYWYRQDPGQGLRLIYYSQIVNDFQKGDIAEGYSVSREKKESFPLTVTSAQKNPTAFYLCASSIEEPWTGKTSNQPQHFGDGTRLSIL.

This clone was seen once. In nucleotides, the CDR3 is TGCGGCCCATGGGAGGGTATGATAAACACCATATATTTT. Its protein is CGPWEGMINTIYF. The J gene is TRBJ1-3, the V gene TRBV23-1, with D hard to call. TRBV23-1 falls under the ORF class, with uncertain function. The CDR3 totals 13 residues.

V is TRBV25-1 and J is TRBJ2-1; 7 bases align to TRBD1. The trim removed 4 bases at V and 7 bases at J, leaving 7 bases unmatched. The CDR3 consists of 14 residues. Germline CDR1 MGHDK, CDR2 SYGVNS. CDR3 sequence: CASSVPVRGNEQFF. The CDR3 DNA reads TGTGCCAGCAGTGTCCCCGTCAGGGGGAATGAGCAGTTCTTC.

This sequence joins TRBV11-2 and TRBJ1-1; no definite D call. The CDR3 covers 12 residues. Trimming shortened V by 8 bases and J by 1 base, and 8 bases separated the two germline ends. Germline CDR1 reads SGHAT; CDR2 reads FQNNGV. CDR3 bases: TGTGCCAGCGCTAGTCGGAACACTGAAGCTTTCTTT. Translating gives CASASRNTEAFF.

This clone was seen only once. The chain links TRBV5-8 to TRBJ2-3; D is unresolved. The CDR3 runs to 16 residues. Trimming removed 2 bases from V and 2 bases from J, with 15 bases in between. Per the germline V gene, CDR1 is SGHTS and CDR2 is YDEGEE. The CDR3 coding sequence is TGTGCCAGCAGCTTTGGGCAGAACTTTCTCACAGATACGCAGTATTTT. Translated, it gives CASSFGQNFLTDTQYF.

This clone was seen just once. This chain links TRBV6-1 with TRBJ1-2, with TRBD1 identical over 7 bases. V lost 4 bases and J lost 7; bases outside the gene matches: 12. This CDR3 has 15 residues. CDR1 is MNHNS, CDR2 SASEGT, per germline. The DNA for the CDR3 is TGTGCCAGCAGTGTCAGGGGGGACCCGGGAAGTGGCTACACCTTC. Encoded protein: CASSVRGDPGSGYTF.

This sequence joins TRBV7-9 and TRBJ1-6, with TRBD1 matching over 9 bases. J gave up 3 bases and V 6 bases, and 3 bases lay outside the gene matches. CDR3 size: 15 residues. Germline CDR1 SEHNR, CDR2 FQNEAQ (reference sequence). DNA of the CDR3: TGTGCCAGCAGTCCGGACAGGGGCTATAATTCACCCCTCCACTTT. This translates into CASSPDRGYNSPLHF.

This chain links TRBV15 with TRBJ1-1; D is unresolved. CDR3 length equals 16 residues. Deletions cut 0 bases from V and 1 base from J, with 12 bases between. The V gene's germline CDR1 is LNHNV and CDR2 YYDKDF (reference sequence). CDR3 bases: TGTGCCACCAGCAGAGATATCGGAGGAGGGAACACTGAAGCTTTCTTT. Amino acids: CATSRDIGGGNTEAFF.

The gene calls are TRBV18 and TRBJ1-2; 8 bases line up with TRBD1. From germline, CDR1 is KGHSH and CDR2 LQKENI. This CDR3 contains 14 residues. Trimming at V came to 6 bases and at J to 4 bases, leaving 7 bases not matched to a gene. CDR3 DNA: TGTGCCAGCTCTCAAGACAGGGGCTCCTATGGCTACACCTTC. Protein product: CASSQDRGSYGYTF. Complete variable domain (other parts from reference TRBV18 and TRBJ1-2): NAGVMQNPRHLVRRRGQEARLRCSPMKGHSHVYWYRQLPEEGLKFMVYLQKENIIDESGMPKERFSAEFPKEGPSILRIQQVVRGDSAAYFCASSQDRGSYGYTFGSGTRLTVV.

In its sample, this clone was seen once. CDR3 region: CASTGDYEQYF. DNA of the CDR3: TGTGCCAGTACGGGGGACTACGAGCAGTACTTC. The chain recombines TRBV19 with TRBJ2-7, with TRBD2 as a possible D gene (6 bases). Germline V gene sequence: CDR1 LNHDA, CDR2 SQIVND (reference sequence). The CDR3 contains 11 residues. V was trimmed by 7 bases and J by 3 bases, leaving 7 bases between them.

This clone was seen only a few times. The chain has TRBV30 and TRBJ1-2; D is possibly TRBD1 (6 bases). Trimming removed 0 bases at V and 6 bases at J, with 11 bases between. The CDR3 is made up of 13 amino acids. Germline V gene lookup returns CDR1 GTSNPN and CDR2 SVGIG (reference sequence). CDR3 protein: CAWSVTGSHGYTF. In nucleotides, the CDR3 is TGTGCCTGGAGTGTAACAGGGAGCCATGGCTACACCTTC.

This rearrangement joins TRBV29-1 to TRBJ1-2; TRBD1 matches at 10 bases. This CDR3 is built from 15 residues. V lost 4 bases and J lost 3; bases outside the gene matches: 8. Per germline, CDR1 SQVTM and CDR2 ANQGSEA. The chain's CDR3 is CSVVPRDRGHYGYTF. In DNA form, the CDR3 reads TGCAGCGTTGTACCCCGAGACAGGGGGCACTATGGCTACACCTTC.

The chain recombines TRBV7-2 with TRBJ1-2; weak D call: TRBD1 (6 bases). Germline CDR1 reads SGHTA; CDR2 reads FQGNSA. The V and J ends lost 2 bases and 5 bases respectively, with 15 bases between them. The CDR3 covers 15 residues. This CDR3 is CASSLSSTGWYGYTF. CDR3 DNA: TGTGCCAGCAGCTTATCGAGCACAGGGTGGTATGGCTACACCTTC.

The rearrangement joins TRBV25-1 to TRBJ2-7; 10 bases are shared with TRBD2. Germline V lookup: CDR1 MGHDK, CDR2 SYGVNS. There are 16 residues in the CDR3. J lost 1 base, V lost 4 bases, and 7 bases had no gene match. The CDR3 loop reads CASSGRTSGYSYEQYF. The CDR3 DNA follows: TGTGCCAGCAGTGGTCGGACTAGCGGTTATTCCTACGAGCAGTACTTC.

The CDR3 bases are TGTGCCTGGAGTGTACATAGCAATCAGCCCCAGCATTTT. Translation gives CAWSVHSNQPQHF. The J gene is TRBJ1-5, the V gene TRBV30; D remains unclear. V was cut by 0 bases and J by 0 bases, with 3 bases left in between. Germline CDR1 is GTSNPN and CDR2 is SVGIG (reference sequence). The CDR3 runs 13 residues.

This clone was observed once. The gene calls are TRBV12-5 and TRBJ2-7; D unresolved. V lost 1 base and J lost 3, with 4 bases in between. The CDR3 has 12 residues. The germline V gene has CDR1 LGHNT and CDR2 FRNRAP. The DNA for the CDR3 is TGTGCTAGTGGTTTGGGCGTCTACGAGCAGTACTTC. Translation: CASGLGVYEQYF.

A few counts support this clone. This chain connects TRBV19 to TRBJ2-1, with D possibly being TRBD2 (5 bases). Germline CDR1 is LNHDA and CDR2 is SQIVND (reference sequence). The CDR3 length is 13 residues. V lost 0 bases and J 9 bases, leaving 9 bases between the germline ends. The CDR3 loop is CASSIDTGIEQFF. The CDR3 DNA reads as TGTGCCAGTAGTATAGACACGGGGATTGAGCAGTTCTTC.

A few counts support this clone. This chain uses TRBV6-1 with TRBJ2-7; TRBD2 is a possible D gene (6 bases). The germline gives CDR1 MNHNS, CDR2 SASEGT. V lost 8 bases to trimming and J lost 5 bases, with 13 bases between them. The CDR3 consists of 12 residues. The CDR3 loop is CASARGGDEQYF. CDR3 DNA sequence: TGTGCCAGCGCGCGGGGTGGGGACGAGCAGTACTTC.

The chain is built from TRBV5-4 and TRBJ1-2; the D gene is possibly TRBD1 (6 bases). The germline CDR1 and CDR2 sequences are SGHNT and YYREEE (reference sequence). V was shortened by 4 bases and J by 2 bases, with 9 bases between the two germline ends. The CDR3 is 13 amino acids. CDR3 sequence reads: CASSTTGNYGYTF. In DNA, the CDR3 is TGTGCCAGCAGCACAACAGGGAACTATGGCTACACCTTC.

This clone appeared once. CDR3 DNA: TGTGCCAGCAGCTTACGGGACAATGAGCAGTTCTTC. This encodes CASSLRDNEQFF. The chain employs TRBV7-2 and TRBJ2-1; D remains unclear. The CDR3 has 12 amino acids. The germline V and J ends were trimmed by 2 bases and 5 bases, with 4 bases remaining between them. Germline CDR1 and CDR2: SGHTA and FQGNSA.

For the CDR3, the DNA is TGTGCCAGCAGCGTAGGTCCTACCTACAATGAGCAGTTCTTC. Residues: CASSVGPTYNEQFF. The rearrangement links TRBV9 to TRBJ2-1; no definite D call. V lost 0 bases to trimming and J lost 2 bases, with 6 bases between them. The CDR3 sequence is 14 residues long. Germline CDR1 reads SGDLS; CDR2 reads YYNGEE.

The chain has TRBV28 and TRBJ2-1; 9 bases are shared with TRBD2. This CDR3 has 16 amino acids. Losses at the gene ends were 2 bases for V and 2 bases for J; bases not matched to a gene: 4. Germline lookup yields CDR1 MDHEN and CDR2 SYDVKM. The CDR3 region is CASSLPSGMTYNEQFF. CDR3 in DNA: TGTGCCAGCAGTTTACCTAGCGGGATGACCTACAATGAGCAGTTCTTC.

This clone was seen only a few times. The genes are TRBV29-1 and TRBJ1-2, with 7 bases identical to TRBD1. Germline values: CDR1 SQVTM, CDR2 ANQGSEA. The CDR3 contains 12 residues. The V segment lost 3 bases and the J segment 9 bases; nucleotides outside the gene matches: 7. Here the CDR3 DNA reads TGCAGCGTTGAGGGGACAGCAGGCCGCTACACCTTC. Protein product: CSVEGTAGRYTF.

The chain links TRBV6-1 to TRBJ1-6; D not certain. The CDR3 totals 15 residues. Trimming took off 4 bases at V and 8 bases at J, with 15 bases between the two ends. The germline V gene encodes CDR1 MNHNS and CDR2 SASEGT. This chain's CDR3 is CASSAETRKDSPLHF. CDR3 nucleotides: TGTGCCAGCAGTGCCGAGACAAGGAAAGATTCACCCCTCCACTTT.

The CDR3 DNA sequence: TGTGCCAGCAGCTTGAGAGGGGGCGCAAACTCTGGAAACACCATATATTTT. Translation: CASSLRGGANSGNTIYF. The chain uses TRBV27 and TRBJ1-3; TRBD1 aligns across 7 bases. After removal of 6 bases from V and 0 bases from J, the junction contained 11 bases not matched to a gene. Looked up from germline, CDR1 is MNHEY and CDR2 is SMNVEV (reference sequence). The CDR3 runs to 17 residues.